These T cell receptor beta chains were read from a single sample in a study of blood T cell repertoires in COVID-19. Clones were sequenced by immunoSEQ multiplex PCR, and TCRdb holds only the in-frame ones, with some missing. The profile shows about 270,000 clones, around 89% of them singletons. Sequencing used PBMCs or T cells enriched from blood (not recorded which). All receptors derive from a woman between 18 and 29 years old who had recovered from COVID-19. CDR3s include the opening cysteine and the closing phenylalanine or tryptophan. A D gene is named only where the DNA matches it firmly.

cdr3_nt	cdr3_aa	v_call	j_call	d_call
TGTGCCAGCAGTGAAGGTACGGATCAGCCCCAGCATTTT	CASSEGTDQPQHF	TRBV6-1	TRBJ1-5	NA
TGTGCCAGCAGTATCCGGGACAGGGGACTGTATGGCTACACCTTC	CASSIRDRGLYGYTF	TRBV27	TRBJ1-2	TRBD1
TGTGCCAGCGGGCAAGTGGTTACTGAAAAACTGTTTTTT	CASGQVVTEKLFF	TRBV7-9	TRBJ1-4	NA
TGTGCCAGCAGCTCATATCGGACTGGGATCGGGGAGCTGTTTTTT	CASSSYRTGIGELFF	TRBV7-9	TRBJ2-2	NA
TGTGCCAGCAGCGGGGGGACCGGGACAGGGAGGAGTAGCAATCAGCCCCAGCATTTT	CASSGGTGTGRSSNQPQHF	TRBV7-8	TRBJ1-5	TRBD1
TGTGCCAGCAGCGTAGAAGTAGCGGGGGGCTGGGATACGCAGTATTTT	CASSVEVAGGWDTQYF	TRBV9	TRBJ2-3	TRBD2
TGTGCCAGTTTACAGGGAGTCTATGGCTACACCTTC	CASLQGVYGYTF	TRBV28	TRBJ1-2	NA
TGTGCCAGCAGCCGGGACAGGGAGGGACCTAACTATGGCTACACCTTC	CASSRDREGPNYGYTF	TRBV28	TRBJ1-2	TRBD1
TGTGCCAGCAGCCTAGGACAGGGGAATTCACCCCTCCACTTT	CASSLGQGNSPLHF	TRBV9	TRBJ1-6	TRBD1
TGTGCCAGCAGTTCACCGGGTCGAAGGACCGGGGAGCTGTTTTTT	CASSSPGRRTGELFF	TRBV27	TRBJ2-2	NA
TGTGCCAGCACCTTACCCCCCAGGGGGCAAGCCGGGGAGGGGGAGCAGTACTTC	CASTLPPRGQAGEGEQYF	TRBV27	TRBJ2-7	NA
TGTGCCAGCAGCTCCTTGGGGGGGGCGCCCGGGGAGCTGTTTTTT	CASSSLGGAPGELFF	TRBV9	TRBJ2-2	NA
TGTGCCAGCACCTTACTTCAGGGGGTCCGGAACACTGAAGCTTTCTTT	CASTLLQGVRNTEAFF	TRBV2	TRBJ1-1	TRBD1
TGCAGCGCGTCGACAGGGCCGGTTCGAATGAACACTGAAGCTTTCTTT	CSASTGPVRMNTEAFF	TRBV29-1	TRBJ1-1	TRBD1
TGTGCCAGCAGCTTAATCCTCGGTCTTAGTCCCACAGATACGCAGTATTTT	CASSLILGLSPTDTQYF	TRBV7-8	TRBJ2-3	NA
TGTGCCAGCAGCTCCAACCCGCGGGGCGCAGAGACCCAGTACTTC	CASSSNPRGAETQYF	TRBV9	TRBJ2-5	NA
TGTGCCAGCAGTTACGTCGGCAGCGGATTCTATGGCTACACCTTC	CASSYVGSGFYGYTF	TRBV6-5	TRBJ1-2	NA
TGTGCTAGTGGTTTCTCACCCTCCAGGGGACGCGTGGAGGCTTTCTTT	CASGFSPSRGRVEAFF	TRBV12-5	TRBJ1-1	NA
TGTGCCAGCAGTTTCGGGACAGGGGTGGGCACCGGGGAGCTGTTTTTT	CASSFGTGVGTGELFF	TRBV27	TRBJ2-2	TRBD1
TGTGCCAGCAGTTATCTCGAGACAGGGGGCTACTATGGCTACACCTTC	CASSYLETGGYYGYTF	TRBV6-5	TRBJ1-2	TRBD1